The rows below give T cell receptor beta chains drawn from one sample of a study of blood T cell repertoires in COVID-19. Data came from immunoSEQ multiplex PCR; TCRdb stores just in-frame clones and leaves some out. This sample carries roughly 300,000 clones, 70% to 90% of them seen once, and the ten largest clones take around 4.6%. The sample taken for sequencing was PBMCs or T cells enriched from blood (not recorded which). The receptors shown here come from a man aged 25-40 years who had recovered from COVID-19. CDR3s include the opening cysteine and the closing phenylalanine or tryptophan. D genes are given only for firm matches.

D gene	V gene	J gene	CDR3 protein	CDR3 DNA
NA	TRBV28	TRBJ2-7	CASSLLVWQGRYEQYF	TGTGCCAGCAGTTTGTTGGTGTGGCAGGGGCGGTACGAGCAGTACTTC
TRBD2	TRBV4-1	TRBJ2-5	CASSPVRPGLAGGRETQYF	TGCGCCAGCAGCCCGGTGCGGCCGGGACTAGCGGGAGGGAGGGAGACCCAGTACTTC
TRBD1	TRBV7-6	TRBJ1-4	CASSLVAQGSEKLFF	TGTGCCAGCAGCTTAGTGGCACAGGGGAGTGAAAAACTGTTTTTT
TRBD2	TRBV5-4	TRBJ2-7	CASSLGLAGGAYEQYF	TGTGCCAGCAGCTTGGGATTAGCGGGAGGGGCCTACGAGCAGTACTTC
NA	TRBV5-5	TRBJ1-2	CASSPWAGADGYTF	TGTGCCAGCAGCCCCTGGGCGGGGGCGGATGGCTACACCTTC
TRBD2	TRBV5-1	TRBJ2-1	CASRLAGGLYNEQFF	TGCGCCAGCAGATTAGCGGGGGGGCTGTACAATGAGCAGTTCTTC
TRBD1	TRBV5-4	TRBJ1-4	CASSRSGGTNEKLFF	TGTGCCAGCAGCCGCTCAGGGGGGACTAATGAAAAACTGTTTTTT
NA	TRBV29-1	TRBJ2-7	CSVVGASYEQYF	TGCAGCGTTGTTGGGGCTTCCTACGAGCAGTACTTC
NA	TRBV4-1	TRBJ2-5	CASSKSPRGDVETQYF	TGCGCCAGCAGCAAAAGCCCCCGGGGAGACGTAGAGACCCAGTACTTC
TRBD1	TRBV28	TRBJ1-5	CASSFWPGQGRRQPQHF	TGTGCCAGCAGTTTTTGGCCGGGACAGGGTCGAAGGCAGCCCCAGCATTTT
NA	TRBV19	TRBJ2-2	CASSNVRGPNTGELFF	TGTGCCAGTAGCAACGTCAGGGGTCCGAACACCGGGGAGCTGTTTTTT